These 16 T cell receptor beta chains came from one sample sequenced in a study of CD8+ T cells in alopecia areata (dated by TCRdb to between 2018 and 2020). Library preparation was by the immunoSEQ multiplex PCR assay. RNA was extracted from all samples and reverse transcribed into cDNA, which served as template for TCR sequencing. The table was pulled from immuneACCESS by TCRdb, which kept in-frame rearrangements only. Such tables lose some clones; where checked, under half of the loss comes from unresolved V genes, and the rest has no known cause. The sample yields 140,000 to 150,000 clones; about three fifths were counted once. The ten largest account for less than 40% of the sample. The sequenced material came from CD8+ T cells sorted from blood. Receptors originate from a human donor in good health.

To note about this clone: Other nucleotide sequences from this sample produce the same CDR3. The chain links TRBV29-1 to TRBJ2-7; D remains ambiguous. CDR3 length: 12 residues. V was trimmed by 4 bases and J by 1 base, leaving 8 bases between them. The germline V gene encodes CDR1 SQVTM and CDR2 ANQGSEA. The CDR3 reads CSVGGSSYEQYF. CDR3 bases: TGCAGCGTTGGGGGTAGTTCCTACGAGCAGTACTTC.

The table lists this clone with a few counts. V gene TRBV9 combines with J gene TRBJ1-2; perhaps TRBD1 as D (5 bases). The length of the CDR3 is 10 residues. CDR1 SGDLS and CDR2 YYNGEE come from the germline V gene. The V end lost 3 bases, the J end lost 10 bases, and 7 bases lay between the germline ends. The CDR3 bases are TGTGCCAGCAGCGGGGGGTTCTACACCTTC. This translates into CASSGGFYTF.

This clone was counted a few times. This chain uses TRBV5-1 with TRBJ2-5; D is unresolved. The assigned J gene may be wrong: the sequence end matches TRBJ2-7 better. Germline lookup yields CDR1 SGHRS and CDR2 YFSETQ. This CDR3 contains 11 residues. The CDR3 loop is CASSGENEQYF. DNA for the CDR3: TGCGCCAGCAGCGGAGAGAACGAGCAGTACTTC.

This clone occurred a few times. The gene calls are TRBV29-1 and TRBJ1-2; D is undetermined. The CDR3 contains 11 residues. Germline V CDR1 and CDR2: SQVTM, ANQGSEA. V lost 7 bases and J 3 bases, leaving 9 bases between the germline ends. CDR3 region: CSASRDYGYTF. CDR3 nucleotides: TGCAGCGCGTCCCGGGACTATGGCTACACCTTC.

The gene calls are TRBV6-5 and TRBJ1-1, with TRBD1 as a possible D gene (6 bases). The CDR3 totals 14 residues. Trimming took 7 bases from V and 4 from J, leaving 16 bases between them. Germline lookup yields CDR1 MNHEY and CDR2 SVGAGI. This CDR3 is CASIRDTGVTEAFF. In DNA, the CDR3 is TGTGCCAGCATCAGGGACACCGGAGTCACTGAAGCTTTCTTT.

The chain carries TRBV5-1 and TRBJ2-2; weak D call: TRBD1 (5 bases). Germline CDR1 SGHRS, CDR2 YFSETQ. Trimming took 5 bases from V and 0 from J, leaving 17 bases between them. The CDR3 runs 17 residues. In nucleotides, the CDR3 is TGCGCCAGCAGTGTCTGGTGGGGCCCCGCGAACACCGGGGAGCTGTTTTTT. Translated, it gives CASSVWWGPANTGELFF. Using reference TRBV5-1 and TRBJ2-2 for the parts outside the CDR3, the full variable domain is KAGVTQTPRYLIKTRGQQVTLSCSPISGHRSVSWYQQTPGQGLQFLFEYFSETQRNKGNFPGRFSGRQFSNSRSEMNVSTLELGDSALYLCASSVWWGPANTGELFFGEGSRLTVL.

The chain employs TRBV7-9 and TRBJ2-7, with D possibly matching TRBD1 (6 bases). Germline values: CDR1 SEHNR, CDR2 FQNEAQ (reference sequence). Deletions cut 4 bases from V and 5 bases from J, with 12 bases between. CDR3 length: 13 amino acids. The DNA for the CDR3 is TGTGCCAGCAGCTCCGTTTACAGGGACGAGCAGTACTTC. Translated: CASSSVYRDEQYF.

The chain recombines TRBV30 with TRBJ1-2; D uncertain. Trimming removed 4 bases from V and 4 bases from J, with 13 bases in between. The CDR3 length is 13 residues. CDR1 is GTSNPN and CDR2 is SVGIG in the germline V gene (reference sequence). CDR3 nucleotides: TGTGCCTGGATTTCGGGAGGACCCTATGGCTACACCTTC. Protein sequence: CAWISGGPYGYTF.

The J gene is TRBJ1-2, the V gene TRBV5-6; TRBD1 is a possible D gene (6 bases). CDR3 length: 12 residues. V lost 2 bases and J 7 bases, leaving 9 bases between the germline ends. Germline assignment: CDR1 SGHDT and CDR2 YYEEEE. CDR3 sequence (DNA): TGTGCCAGCAGCTTACGCAGGGGTGGCTACACCTTC. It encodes CASSLRRGGYTF.

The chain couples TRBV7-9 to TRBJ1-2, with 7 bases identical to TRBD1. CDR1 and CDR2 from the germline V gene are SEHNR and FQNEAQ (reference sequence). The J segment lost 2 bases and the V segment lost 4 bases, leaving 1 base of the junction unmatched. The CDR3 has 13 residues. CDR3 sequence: CASSSGQNYGYTF. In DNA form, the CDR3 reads TGTGCCAGCAGCTCGGGACAGAACTATGGCTACACCTTC.

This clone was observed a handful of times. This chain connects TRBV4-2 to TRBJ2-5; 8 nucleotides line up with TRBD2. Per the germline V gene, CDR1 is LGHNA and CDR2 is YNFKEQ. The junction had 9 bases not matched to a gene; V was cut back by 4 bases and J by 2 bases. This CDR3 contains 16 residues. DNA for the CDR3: TGTGCCAGCAGCCCGACCGCAGCGGGAGTTCAAGAGACCCAGTACTTC. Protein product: CASSPTAAGVQETQYF.

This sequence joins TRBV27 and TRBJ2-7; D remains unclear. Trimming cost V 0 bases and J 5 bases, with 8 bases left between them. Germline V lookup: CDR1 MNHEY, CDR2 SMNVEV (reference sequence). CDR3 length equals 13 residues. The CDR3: CASSLSNGHEQYF. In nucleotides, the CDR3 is TGTGCCAGCAGTTTATCGAATGGCCACGAGCAGTACTTC.

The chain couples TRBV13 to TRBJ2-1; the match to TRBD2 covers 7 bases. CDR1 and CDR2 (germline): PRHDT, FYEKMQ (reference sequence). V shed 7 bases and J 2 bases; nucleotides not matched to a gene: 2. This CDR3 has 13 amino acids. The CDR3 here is CASTLAAYNEQFF. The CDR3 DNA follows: TGTGCCAGCACCCTAGCGGCCTACAATGAGCAGTTCTTC. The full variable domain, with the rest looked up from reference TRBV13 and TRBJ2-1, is AAGVIQSPRHLIKEKRETATLKCYPIPRHDTVYWYQQGPGQDPQFLISFYEKMQSDKGSIPDRFSAQQFSDYHSELNMSSLELGDSALYFCASTLAAYNEQFFGPGTRLTVL.

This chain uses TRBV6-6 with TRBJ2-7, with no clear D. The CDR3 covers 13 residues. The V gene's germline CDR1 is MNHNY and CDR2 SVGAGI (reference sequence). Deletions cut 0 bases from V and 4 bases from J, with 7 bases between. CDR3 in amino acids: CASSYSNEYEQYF. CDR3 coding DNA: TGTGCCAGCAGTTACTCGAACGAATACGAGCAGTACTTC.

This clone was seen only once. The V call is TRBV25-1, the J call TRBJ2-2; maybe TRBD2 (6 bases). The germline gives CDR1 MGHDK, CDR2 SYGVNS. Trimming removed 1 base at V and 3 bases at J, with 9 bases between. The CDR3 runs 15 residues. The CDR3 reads CASSEWRVDTGELFF. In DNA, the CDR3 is TGTGCCAGCAGTGAATGGAGGGTAGACACCGGGGAGCTGTTTTTT.

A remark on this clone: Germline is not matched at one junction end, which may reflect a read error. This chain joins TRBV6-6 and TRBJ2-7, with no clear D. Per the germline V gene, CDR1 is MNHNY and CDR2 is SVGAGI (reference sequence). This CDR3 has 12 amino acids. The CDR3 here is CASSENDLYGVF. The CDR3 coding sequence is TGTGCCAGCAGTGAGAACGACCTTTATGGAGTATTC.